The clone carrying this T cell receptor beta chain appeared many times. This CDR3 has 17 amino acids. V gave up 5 bases and J gave up 1 base, with 18 bases separating them. Germline CDR1 is SGHTA and CDR2 is FQGTGA. The investigators amplified TCR beta CDR3 regions from RNA transcripts. When the TCR CDR3 underwent first-round RT-PCR, the HTBI primer set was used. Using its own MiXCR run on the multiplex PCR reads, TCRdb lists one record per CDR3 protein. The sample records around 400,000 distinct CDR3 sequences, roughly 15% being singletons. This sample is drawn from a study of T cells in Graves' hyperthyroidism and ophthalmopathy. Study context: Peripheral blood was acquired at first diagnosis, ahead of any therapy whatsoever.

What was sequenced was blood. The clonotype originates from a woman aged 55-75 years with Graves' ophthalmopathy. This chain joins TRBV7-3 and TRBJ2-1; D perhaps matches TRBD1 (6 bases). The CDR3 DNA reads TGTGCCAGCAGCGCTTCGGGCCCGAGGGGGTCCTACAATGAGCAGTTCTTC. It encodes CASSASGPRGSYNEQFF.